This T cell receptor (beta chain) originates from a study of cytomegalovirus exposure and HLA in healthy donors. Study summary: Within the Caucasian-associated ancestry cluster were 81% of the 300 to 450 genotyped donors.

Regarding the study as a whole: The records held CMV serostatus as the only immune exposure information.

The germline V gene encodes CDR1 LNHDA and CDR2 SQIVND (reference sequence). The CDR3 has 17 residues. The V and J ends lost 6 bases and 2 bases, in that order; junction bases with no gene match: 15. PCR was performed using 60 Vbeta and 13 Jbeta primers. Method: immunoSEQ multiplex PCR; TCRdb's copy keeps in-frame clones and lacks some. The table shows about 82,000 clones, with 74% occurring only once. In the case of this clone: The antigen remains undetermined.

The receptor comes from a young man in good health and CMV-seropositive. The sequenced material came from PBMCs. The V gene is TRBV19, the J gene TRBJ2-7; 8 positions agree with TRBD1. The CDR3 DNA follows: TGTGCCAGTAGCCTTCCTAGTACCGGACAGGGACCCTACGAGCAGTACTTC. Protein product: CASSLPSTGQGPYEQYF.